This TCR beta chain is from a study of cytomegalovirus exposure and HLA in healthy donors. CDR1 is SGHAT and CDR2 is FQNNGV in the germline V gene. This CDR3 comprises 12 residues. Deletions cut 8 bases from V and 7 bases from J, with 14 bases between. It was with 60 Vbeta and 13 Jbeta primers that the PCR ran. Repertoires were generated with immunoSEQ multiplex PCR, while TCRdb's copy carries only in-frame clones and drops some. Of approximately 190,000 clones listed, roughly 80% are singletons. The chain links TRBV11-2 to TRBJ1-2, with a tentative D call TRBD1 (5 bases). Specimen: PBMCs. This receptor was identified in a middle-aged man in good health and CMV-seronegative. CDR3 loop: CASSRGKGGYTF. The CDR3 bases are TGTGCCAGCTCTCGGGGGAAGGGTGGCTACACCTTC.